These 4 T cell receptor beta chains were sequenced from one sample in a study of T cell responses to AZD1222 COVID-19 vaccine. The assay was immunoSEQ multiplex PCR, and TCRdb's table has in-frame clones only and misses some. The table includes more than 110,000 clones, 70% to 90% detected once. This sample comprised peripheral blood, obtained on day 0 of AZD1222 vaccination. The source is an adult in good health.

V is TRBV7-2 and J is TRBJ2-5, with TRBD2 matching 11 bases. V shed 5 bases, J shed 5 bases, and the junction held 10 bases outside the gene matches. Germline lookup yields CDR1 SGHTA and CDR2 FQGNSA. The CDR3 has 16 residues. The CDR3: CASSSRLAGSRETQYF. The DNA of the CDR3 is TGTGCCAGCAGCAGCCGACTAGCGGGGTCAAGGGAGACCCAGTACTTC.

This clone has a handful of counts. V usage is TRBV6-2 or TRBV6-3 and J usage is TRBJ2-5; D gene unclear. The germline CDR1 and CDR2 sequences are MNHEY and SVGEGT. The CDR3 length is 13 residues. V shed 4 bases and J shed 2 bases, with 8 bases lying between them. The CDR3: CASSLAEQETQYF. DNA of the CDR3: TGTGCCAGCAGTTTGGCAGAACAAGAGACCCAGTACTTC.

The chain employs TRBV5-1 and TRBJ1-1; D gene uncertain. Trimming pared 4 bases from V and 8 bases from J, leaving 18 bases between. Germline V gene lookup returns CDR1 SGHRS and CDR2 YFSETQ. The CDR3 length is 14 residues. This chain's CDR3 is CASSAADVGREAFF. The CDR3 DNA reads TGCGCCAGCAGCGCCGCGGACGTGGGCAGGGAAGCTTTCTTT.

The chain links TRBV19 to TRBJ2-7; 8 positions match TRBD1. The CDR3 is 11 amino acids. Looked up from germline, CDR1 is LNHDA and CDR2 is SQIVND (reference sequence). The ends lost 8 bases at V and 5 bases at J; junction bases unmatched: 2. The CDR3 here is CASQDRDEQYF. The CDR3 bases are TGTGCCAGTCAGGACAGGGACGAGCAGTACTTC.